These T cell receptor beta chains were read from a single sample in a study of a mutant IDH1 vaccine in newly diagnosed glioma. TCRdb keeps only in-frame clones here, not all; method: immunoSEQ multiplex PCR. The table has tens of thousands of clones, about nine tenths seen once. These receptors lack a known antigen. The sequencing used PBMCs, collected from a glioma patient whose treatment included an IDH1 peptide vaccine. Receptors originate from a man aged 40-55 years with glioma. Each CDR3 is given with its conserved first and last residue. D genes are given only for firm matches. Some rows mark clone size as missing; the rest say once, few, many or name a class of expanded clone.

.	TRBV12-5	.	TRBJ2-7	12	CASADTGNEQYF	TGTGCTAGTGCTGATACAGGGAACGAGCAGTACTTC
.	TRBV18	.	TRBJ2-7	13	CASSPAGSYEQYF	TGTGCCAGCTCACCCGCGGGCTCCTACGAGCAGTACTTC
TRBD2	TRBV5-1	.	TRBJ2-7	15	CASSLGTSVSYEQYF	TGCGCCAGCAGCTTGGGAACTAGCGTTAGCTACGAGCAGTACTTC
TRBD2	TRBV9	.	TRBJ2-3	15	CASSPASGPTDTQYF	TGTGCCAGCAGCCCGGCTAGCGGGCCGACAGATACGCAGTATTTT
.	TRBV5-4	once	TRBJ2-3	14	CASAVGVDTDTQYF	TGTGCCAGCGCGGTGGGAGTCGACACAGATACGCAGTATTTT
TRBD1	TRBV6-5	.	TRBJ1-4	14	CASRPGTANEKLFF	TGTGCCAGCAGGCCCGGGACAGCTAATGAAAAACTGTTTTTT
.	TRBV27	.	TRBJ2-3	14	CASSLDYVGDTQYF	TGTGCCAGCAGTCTGGACTATGTAGGGGATACGCAGTATTTT
.	TRBV4-1	few	TRBJ2-1	17	CASSQDRETMLGNEQFF	TGCGCCAGCAGCCAAGATCGTGAGACCATGCTCGGCAATGAGCAGTTCTTC
TRBD2	TRBV5-8	.	TRBJ2-7	14	CASSFELAGDEQYF	TGTGCCAGCAGCTTCGAGTTAGCGGGAGACGAGCAGTACTTC
.	TRBV18	.	TRBJ1-2	11	CASSQDYGYTF	TGTGCCAGCTCACAAGACTATGGCTACACCTTC
.	TRBV7-2	.	TRBJ2-5	17	CASSLQGRASGKETQYF	TGTGCCAGCAGCTTACAGGGGAGGGCCAGCGGGAAAGAGACCCAGTACTTC
TRBD2	TRBV18	.	TRBJ2-1	15	CASSSIAGAYNEQFF	TGTGCCAGCTCATCGATAGCGGGAGCCTACAATGAGCAGTTCTTC
TRBD1	TRBV6-5	.	TRBJ2-7	15	CASSYEGDRGYEQYF	TGTGCCAGCAGTTACGAGGGGGACAGGGGTTACGAGCAGTACTTC
.	TRBV2	.	TRBJ2-3	16	CASSEKAVQNLDTQYF	TGTGCCAGCAGTGAGAAAGCGGTCCAAAATTTAGATACGCAGTATTTT
.	TRBV7-9	.	TRBJ1-2	13	CASSLQGTYGYTF	TGTGCCAGCAGCTTGCAGGGAACCTATGGCTACACCTTC
.	TRBV18	.	TRBJ2-1	17	CASSKRRGPNSYNEQFF	TGTGCCAGCTCCAAGAGGCGGGGTCCCAATTCCTACAATGAGCAGTTCTTC
TRBD2	TRBV2	.	TRBJ2-1	15	CASRSGGLTYNEQFF	TGTGCCAGCAGGAGCGGGGGCCTAACCTACAATGAGCAGTTCTTC
TRBD1	TRBV2	.	TRBJ2-5	17	CASKFDYHRGDQETQYF	TGTGCCAGCAAGTTCGATTACCACAGGGGTGACCAAGAGACCCAGTACTTC
.	TRBV29-1	.	TRBJ2-6	14	CSVEGAGGANVLTF	TGCAGCGTTGAAGGGGCGGGAGGGGCCAACGTCCTGACTTTC
.	TRBV27	.	TRBJ2-7	16	CASSYGSLEASYEQYF	TGTGCCAGCAGTTATGGGTCTTTAGAAGCCTCCTACGAGCAGTACTTC
TRBD2	TRBV7-2	.	TRBJ2-7	15	CASSSVAGGAYEQYF	TGTGCCAGCAGCTCAGTAGCGGGAGGGGCCTACGAGCAGTACTTC
.	TRBV10-3	.	TRBJ2-3	15	CAISGGTFSTDTQYF	TGTGCCATCAGTGGGGGCACTTTTAGCACAGATACGCAGTATTTT
.	TRBV5-4	.	TRBJ2-7	15	CASSGGPSGSYEQYF	TGTGCCAGCAGCGGGGGGCCCTCCGGATCCTACGAGCAGTACTTC
.	TRBV6-4	.	TRBJ2-4	15	CASSDSIGAGNIQYF	TGTGCCAGCAGTGACTCGATTGGGGCTGGAAACATTCAGTACTTC
.	TRBV5-1	.	TRBJ1-3	15	CASSLVGVKGNTIYF	TGCGCCAGCAGCTTGGTCGGGGTCAAGGGAAACACCATATATTTT
TRBD2	TRBV7-9	.	TRBJ2-7	18	CASSLRTSGDKFSYEQYF	TGTGCCAGCAGCTTAAGGACTAGCGGGGACAAATTCTCCTACGAGCAGTACTTC
TRBD1	TRBV11-2	.	TRBJ2-7	16	CASSPNSGTGKDEQYF	TGTGCCAGCAGCCCGAACTCTGGGACAGGGAAGGACGAGCAGTACTTC
TRBD2	TRBV5-6	once	TRBJ2-5	15	CASSFTSGSRETQYF	TGTGCCAGCAGCTTTACTAGCGGGAGTCGCGAGACCCAGTACTTC
TRBD2	TRBV10-3	.	TRBJ2-3	17	CAISDSGLAGPTDTQYF	TGTGCCATCAGTGACTCCGGACTAGCGGGACCCACAGATACGCAGTATTTT